This TCR beta chain is drawn from a study of Graves' ophthalmopathy and Graves' hyperthyroidism. At least ten counts were recorded for this clonotype. The CDR3 consists of 19 residues. Germline loops: CDR1 SGHVS, CDR2 FNYEAQ. Trimming removed 5 bases from V and 5 bases from J; junction bases left unmatched: 17. TCR beta CDR3 regions were amplified from RNA transcripts. Following a first-round RT-PCR that used HTBI primers, a second-round multiplex PCR was carried out. TCRdb re-called the multiplex PCR reads with MiXCR, one entry per CDR3 protein. Of about 410,000 distinct CDR3 sequences in the sample, roughly 18% are singletons; the top ten hold around 1.5%.

This rearrangement joins TRBV7-6 to TRBJ2-2, with 10 bases aligning to TRBD2. The receptor was isolated from a woman between 18 and 30 years old with Graves' ophthalmopathy. The source material was peripheral blood. CDR3 in DNA: TGTGCCAGCAGCGGACTAGCGGACGGCGGGCCGCCAATAACCGGGGAGCTGTTTTTT. The encoded protein is CASSGLADGGPPITGELFF.